One and the same sample provided the 32 T cell receptor beta chains below, sequenced in a study of molecular identifiers for immune sequencing clone quantification. TCRdb called the PCR reads again in MiXCR, with one record for every CDR3 protein. In the table there are some 320,000 distinct CDR3 sequences, roughly a quarter of which are singletons. Material for sequencing was naive CD8+ T cells from blood, with Jurkat cell RNA spiked in. Stated subset: FACS-sorted CD8+CD4-CCR7+CD45RA+ naive T cells. The origin of the receptors is a human donor in good health. Some libraries in this study had Jurkat cell RNA spiked in.

As to this clonotype: A much larger clone differs from this one at a single base, so this may be a read error. CDR3 in amino acids: CSAGLAGAPISYKQYF. The CDR3 DNA reads TGCAGTGCGGGACTAGCGGGAGCCCCAATTTCCTACAAGCAGTACTTC. The rearrangement joins TRBV20-1 to TRBJ2-7; 14 positions match TRBD2. This CDR3 is 16 amino acids long. Per germline, CDR1 DFQATT and CDR2 SNEGSKA (reference sequence).

The CDR3 is CASSFVAGQYEQYF. Written as DNA, the CDR3 is TGTGCCAGTAGTTTCGTGGCAGGACAGTACGAGCAGTACTTC. This sequence joins TRBV19 and TRBJ2-7; a weak D match, TRBD1 (6 bases). This CDR3 spans 14 amino acids. The V end lost 5 bases, the J end lost 4 bases, and 15 bases lay between the germline ends. Germline V CDR1 and CDR2: LNHDA, SQIVND (reference sequence).

To note about this clonotype: One end of the junction is discordant with germline, which a read error may explain. The chain employs TRBV2 and TRBJ1-1, with D possibly TRBD1 on 5 matching bases. In germline, CDR1 is SNHLY, CDR2 FYNNEI. CDR3 size: 16 residues. This CDR3 reads CASGEGRGASNTEAFF. CDR3 DNA sequence: TGTGCCAGCGGTGAAGGAAGGGGCGCATCAAACACTGAAGCTTTCTTT.

In DNA form, the CDR3 reads TGTGCCAGCAGCCTCGGGGGGGGATTGTACAATGAGCAGTTCTTC. Translation gives CASSLGGGLYNEQFF. The chain links TRBV7-9 to TRBJ2-1; 8 positions match TRBD2. This CDR3 has 15 amino acids. The germline V gene has CDR1 SEHNR and CDR2 FQNEAQ (reference sequence). V lost 5 bases to trimming and J lost 4 bases; unmatched junction nucleotides: 7.

Regarding this clonotype: A much larger clone is a single base away; this may be a read error. The chain carries TRBV7-2 and TRBJ2-2; D gene ambiguous. CDR1 is SGHTA and CDR2 is FQGNSA in the germline V gene. CDR3 length equals 15 residues. The germline V and J ends were trimmed by 5 bases and 6 bases, with 16 bases remaining between them. CDR3 sequence reads: CASSPPRANPGELFF. The CDR3 DNA reads as TGTGCCAGCAGCCCCCCCCGGGCAAACCCCGGGGAGCTGTTTTTT.

This clonotype was observed at least ten times. The chain uses TRBV12-3 or TRBV12-4 and TRBJ1-6; D not resolved. The CDR3 extends over 14 amino acids. V was trimmed by 5 bases and J by 8 bases, leaving 13 bases between them. The CDR3 region is CASSPNEIYSPLHF. CDR3 coding DNA: TGTGCCAGCAGTCCCAACGAGATTTATTCACCCCTCCACTTT.

On this clonotype: The junction departs from the called germline gene at one end, perhaps through a read error. The genes are TRBV2 and TRBJ2-2; TRBD2 aligns across 11 bases. Germline CDR1 reads SNHLY; CDR2 reads FYNNEI. This CDR3 is 15 amino acids long. The DNA of the CDR3 is TGTGCCAGCAAAGCGGAGACTAGCGGGGCCGGGGAGCTGTGTTTT. Encoded protein: CASKAETSGAGELCF.

This clonotype was detected ten times or more. This chain joins TRBV12-3 or TRBV12-4 and TRBJ1-5, with 8 bases lining up with TRBD1. This CDR3 has 21 residues. The ends lost 6 bases at V and 5 bases at J; junction bases unmatched: 27. The CDR3 region is CASSPTFVGYGRGRGDQPQHF. The DNA of the CDR3 is TGTGCCAGCAGCCCAACGTTCGTGGGGTATGGCAGGGGGCGTGGGGATCAGCCCCAGCATTTT.

This clonotype was found a few times. V gene TRBV28 combines with J gene TRBJ1-1, with no clear D. Germline V gene sequence: CDR1 MDHEN, CDR2 SYDVKM. This CDR3 spans 11 amino acids. The ends were cut back, 1 base at V and 10 bases at J, with 7 bases in the middle. The CDR3 here is CASSLSQIAFF. The DNA of the CDR3 is TGTGCCAGCAGTTTATCCCAAATAGCTTTCTTT. Together with reference TRBV28 and TRBJ1-1, the CDR3 gives the full variable domain: DVKVTQSSRYLVKRTGEKVFLECVQDMDHENMFWYRQDPGLGLRLIYFSYDVKMKEKGDIPEGYSVSREKKERFSLILESASTNQTSMYLCASSLSQIAFFGQGTRLTVV.

This clonotype was recorded many times. This sequence joins TRBV7-9 and TRBJ2-3; D is ambiguous. This CDR3 is 12 amino acids long. The ends were cut back, 5 bases at V and 1 base at J, with 4 bases in the middle. CDR1 is SEHNR and CDR2 is FQNEAQ in the germline V gene (reference sequence). CDR3 sequence (DNA): TGTGCCAGCAGCGCCGGCACAGATACGCAGTATTTT. This encodes CASSAGTDTQYF. The whole variable domain, filled in from reference TRBV7-9 and TRBJ2-3, reads DTGVSQNPRHKITKRGQNVTFRCDPISEHNRLYWYRQTLGQGPEFLTYFQNEAQLEKSRLLSDRFSAERPKGSFSTLEIQRTEQGDSAMYLCASSAGTDTQYFGPGTRLTVL.

This clonotype appeared once. This could be a read error, since a much larger clone is one nucleotide away. This rearrangement joins TRBV5-1 to TRBJ1-1; no reliable D call. This CDR3 has 12 residues. The germline V and J ends were trimmed by 5 bases and 4 bases, with 9 bases remaining between them. Germline V gives CDR1 SGHRS, CDR2 YFSETQ. The CDR3 protein is CASRDGPTEAFF. CDR3 DNA sequence: TGCGCCAGCAGGGATGGTCCCACTGAAGCTTTCTTT.

On this clonotype: This could be a read error, since a much larger clone is one nucleotide away. This chain links TRBV13 with TRBJ2-3; D ambiguous. Near its end, the DNA agrees better with TRBJ1-5, so the J call may be wrong. There are 13 residues in the CDR3. Germline V CDR1 and CDR2: PRHDT, FYEKMQ (reference sequence). CDR3 coding DNA: TGTGCCAGCAGCTTGCCTGGCTTTGATACGCAGCATTTT. Its translation: CASSLPGFDTQHF.

A few counts support this clonotype. The chain employs TRBV4-3 and TRBJ2-2, with 8 bases lining up with TRBD2. This CDR3 region has 19 residues. Germline V gene data show CDR1 as LGHNA and CDR2 as YSLEER. V dropped 0 bases and J dropped 6; count of bases not matched to a gene: 15. The CDR3 coding sequence is TGCGCCAGCAGCCAAGAGGCGGGGGGCCCCGAGGGTAGGGCCGGGGAGCTGTTTTTT. The encoded protein is CASSQEAGGPEGRAGELFF.

The sample holds many counts of this clonotype. The V and J genes are TRBV19 and TRBJ2-3; D is unresolved. The CDR3 consists of 12 residues. CDR1 LNHDA and CDR2 SQIVND come from the germline V gene (reference sequence). Trimming left V 6 bases short and J 2 bases short, with 6 bases between. Written as DNA, the CDR3 is TGTGCCAGTAGCCCTCCCACAGATACGCAGTATTTT. Translation gives CASSPPTDTQYF.

Concerning this clonotype: A junction boundary mismatches the germline segment, possibly from a read error. The chain is built from TRBV12-3 or TRBV12-4 and TRBJ2-6, with D perhaps assigned TRBD1 or TRBD2 (6 bases each). The CDR3 loop spans 18 amino acids. The CDR3 here is CASSLLEGGSTGANILTF. CDR3 nucleotide sequence: TGTGCCAGCTCACTCCTGGAGGGGGGAAGCACTGGGGCCAACATCCTGACTTTC.

Ten or more counts support this clonotype. This chain connects TRBV7-2 to TRBJ2-7, with 7 bases aligning to TRBD2. V trimming: 4 bases; J trimming: 2 bases; junction bases outside the gene matches: 11. This CDR3 spans 16 amino acids. CDR1 and CDR2 (germline): SGHTA, FQGNSA. The CDR3 region has the DNA TGTGCCAGCAGCTCCGGCCCCCTAGCGGTCGCCTACGAGCAGTACTTC. It is translated as CASSSGPLAVAYEQYF.

This clonotype was observed many times. The gene calls are TRBV5-6 and TRBJ2-7; 7 positions match TRBD1. Looked up from germline, CDR1 is SGHDT and CDR2 is YYEEEE. This CDR3 region has 17 residues. After removal of 3 bases from V and 0 bases from J, the junction contained 12 bases not matched to a gene. The CDR3 DNA follows: TGTGCCAGCAGCTGGGGTCCGGGACAGCGCGACTCCTACGAGCAGTACTTC. This encodes CASSWGPGQRDSYEQYF.

This clonotype came up a few times. The chain joins TRBV29-1 to TRBJ2-1, with D possibly matching TRBD1 (8 bases). V lost 6 bases, J lost 3 bases, and 21 bases lay in between. The germline V gene encodes CDR1 SQVTM and CDR2 ANQGSEA. The CDR3 is 16 amino acids. The DNA for the CDR3 is TGCAGCGTGGAACAGGGGGGGGAGGGCAGCTACAATGAGCAGTTCTTC. It specifies CSVEQGGEGSYNEQFF.

This clonotype has a count of ten or more. The V call is TRBV30, the J call TRBJ2-7; 7 bases align to TRBD2. Germline values: CDR1 GTSNPN, CDR2 SVGIG (reference sequence). The V gene end was trimmed by 0 bases and the J gene end by 6 bases; junction bases not matched to a gene: 5. CDR3 length equals 13 residues. DNA of the CDR3: TGTGCCTGGAGTGTTGGGGGGGAGGCCGAGCAGTACTTC. Encoded protein: CAWSVGGEAEQYF.

The chain joins TRBV2 to TRBJ1-1; D is ambiguous. The germline gives CDR1 SNHLY, CDR2 FYNNEI. The CDR3 has 13 amino acids. CDR3 sequence (DNA): TGTGGCGGAATTACACCCCGTCACACTGAAGCTTTCTTT. It translates to CGGITPRHTEAFF.

The table lists this clonotype with many counts. V gene TRBV7-9 combines with J gene TRBJ1-3; D is unclear. The V gene lost 7 bases and the J gene lost 8 bases, with 12 bases spanning the gap. Germline lookup yields CDR1 SEHNR and CDR2 FQNEAQ (reference sequence). The length of the CDR3 is 12 residues. Written as DNA, the CDR3 is TGTGCCAGCATCCGTAGGGAAGACACCATATATTTT. Translating gives CASIRREDTIYF.

As regards this clonotype: A much larger clone is a single base away; this may be a read error. This chain connects TRBV7-9 to TRBJ2-3, with 8 bases aligning to TRBD2. Germline lookup yields CDR1 SEHNR and CDR2 FQNEAQ (reference sequence). The CDR3 has 17 residues. Here the CDR3 reads CAGSQGPAGGLTDTQYF. The CDR3 DNA sequence: TGTGCCGGCAGCCAAGGTCCGGCGGGAGGTTTGACAGATACGCAGTATTTT.

This clonotype was counted at least ten times. J is TRBJ1-5 and V is TRBV28, with 12 nucleotides matching TRBD1. The germline V gene encodes CDR1 MDHEN and CDR2 SYDVKM. Losses at the gene ends were 5 bases for V and 1 base for J; bases not matched to a gene: 6. CDR3 length equals 17 residues. CDR3 DNA: TGTGCCAGCAGTACCGGGACAGGGGGCATAAGCAATCAGCCCCAGCATTTT. It codes for CASSTGTGGISNQPQHF.

Of note for this clonotype: Mismatch with germline at one junction end may stem from a read error. V is TRBV7-9 and J is TRBJ2-7; D is possibly TRBD1 (5 bases). The length of the CDR3 is 16 residues. Germline-derived CDR1 and CDR2 are SEHNR and FQNEAQ (reference sequence). CDR3 residues: CASSSQQGLKVYKQYF. The CDR3 DNA sequence: TGTGCCAGCAGCTCACAGCAGGGTTTGAAAGTCTACAAGCAGTACTTC.

Concerning this clonotype itself: A much bigger clone sits one base away, suggesting this may be a read error. V is TRBV7-8 and J is TRBJ2-7, with TRBD1 identical over 8 bases. The germline V gene has CDR1 SGHVS and CDR2 FQNEAQ. The CDR3 has 15 amino acids. The CDR3 region is CASSPRQGLDYEQCF. For the CDR3, the DNA is TGTGCCAGCAGCCCCAGACAGGGGCTGGACTACGAGCAGTGCTTC. Filled out from reference TRBV7-8 and TRBJ2-7, the complete variable domain reads GAGVSQSPRYKVAKRGQDVALRCDPISGHVSLFWYQQALGQGPEFLTYFQNEAQLDKSGLPSDRFFAERPEGSVSTLKIQRTQQEDSAVYLCASSPRQGLDYEQCFGPGTRLTVT.

This clonotype came up a few times. This sequence joins TRBV6-2 or TRBV6-3 and TRBJ2-3; D perhaps matches TRBD2 (5 bases). CDR1 is MNHEY, CDR2 SVGEGT, per germline. Trimming removed 6 bases from V and 6 bases from J, with 16 bases in between. The CDR3 covers 14 residues. The CDR3 protein is CASSQLVFFDTQYF. The CDR3 coding sequence is TGTGCCAGCAGCCAACTAGTTTTTTTCGATACGCAGTATTTT.

This clonotype was seen more than once but under ten times. Here the CDR3 DNA reads TGTGCCAGCAGTTCTTCTAGCTTGGGTACAGATACGCAGTATTTT. It codes for CASSSSSLGTDTQYF. This chain connects TRBV27 to TRBJ2-3; a possible D gene is TRBD2 (5 bases). Germline-derived CDR1 and CDR2 are MNHEY and SMNVEV (reference sequence). Trimming removed 4 bases at V and 3 bases at J, with 14 bases between. This CDR3 spans 15 amino acids.

Many counts were recorded for this clonotype. The chain carries TRBV29-1 and TRBJ2-1; no reliable D call. V lost 5 bases and J lost 6, with 14 bases in between. From germline, CDR1 is SQVTM and CDR2 ANQGSEA. The CDR3 extends over 13 amino acids. As DNA, the CDR3 is TGCAGCGTTCGGGTTAGATCTACCAATGAGCAGTTCTTC. Residues: CSVRVRSTNEQFF.

As for this clonotype: Just one base apart from a much larger clone, this may be a read error. The chain recombines TRBV25-1 with TRBJ2-7; 10 bases are shared with TRBD2. The CDR3 is 14 residues long. Germline V gene data show CDR1 as MGHDK and CDR2 as SYGVNS. V lost 4 bases to trimming and J lost 6 bases; unmatched junction nucleotides: 6. The CDR3 DNA reads as TGTGCCAGCAGTGGATCCTCTAGCGGGAGCGAGCAGTACTTC. Translated: CASSGSSSGSEQYF.

Many counts were recorded for this clonotype. The chain has TRBV4-1 and TRBJ2-1; the D is unclear. V was trimmed by 0 bases and J by 9 bases, leaving 6 bases between them. Germline assignment: CDR1 MGHRA and CDR2 YSYEKL. CDR3 length: 12 residues. As DNA, the CDR3 is TGCGCCAGCAGCCAAGATGCCGGTGAGCAGTTCTTC. Protein sequence: CASSQDAGEQFF.

This clonotype showed up many times. The genes are TRBV7-9 and TRBJ1-5; D call uncertain. Germline loops: CDR1 SEHNR, CDR2 FQNEAQ (reference sequence). Trimming took off 5 bases at V and 0 bases at J, with 14 bases between the two ends. This CDR3 is 16 amino acids long. CDR3 in amino acids: CASSPRTGASNQPQHF. CDR3 DNA: TGTGCCAGCAGCCCAAGAACCGGTGCTAGCAATCAGCCCCAGCATTTT.

This clonotype appeared many times. The chain employs TRBV29-1 and TRBJ2-2, with 11 bases lining up with TRBD2. Germline V gives CDR1 SQVTM, CDR2 ANQGSEA. This CDR3 is built from 14 residues. V was pared by 7 bases and J by 4 bases, with 5 bases of the junction left unmatched. In nucleotides, the CDR3 is TGCAGCGCCGGGACTAGCGGAGCCACCGGGGAGCTGTTTTTT. Protein sequence: CSAGTSGATGELFF.